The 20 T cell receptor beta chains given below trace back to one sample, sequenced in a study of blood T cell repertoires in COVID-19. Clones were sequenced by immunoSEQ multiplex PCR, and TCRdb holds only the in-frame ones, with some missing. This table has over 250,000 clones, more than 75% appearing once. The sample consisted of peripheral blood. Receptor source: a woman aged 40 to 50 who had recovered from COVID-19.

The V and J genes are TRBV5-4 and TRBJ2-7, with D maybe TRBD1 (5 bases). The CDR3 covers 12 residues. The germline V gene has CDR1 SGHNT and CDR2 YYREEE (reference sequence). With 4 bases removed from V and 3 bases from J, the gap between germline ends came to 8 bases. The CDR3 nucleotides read TGTGCCAGCAGCAACAGGCGCTACGAGCAGTACTTC. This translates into CASSNRRYEQYF. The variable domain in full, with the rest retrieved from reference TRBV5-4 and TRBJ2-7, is ETGVTQSPTHLIKTRGQQVTLRCSSQSGHNTVSWYQQALGQGPQFIFQYYREEENGRGNFPPRFSGLQFPNYSSELNVNALELDDSALYLCASSNRRYEQYFGPGTRLTVT.

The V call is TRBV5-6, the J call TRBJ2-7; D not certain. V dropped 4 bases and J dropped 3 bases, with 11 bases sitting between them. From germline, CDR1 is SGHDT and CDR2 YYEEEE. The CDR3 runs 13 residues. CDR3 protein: CASSLLSGYEQYF. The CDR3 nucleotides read TGTGCCAGCAGCCTGCTGTCCGGCTACGAGCAGTACTTC.

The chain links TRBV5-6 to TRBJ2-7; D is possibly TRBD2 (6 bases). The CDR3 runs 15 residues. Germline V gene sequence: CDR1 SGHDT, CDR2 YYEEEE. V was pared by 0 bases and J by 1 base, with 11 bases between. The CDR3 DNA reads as TGTGCCAGCAGCTTGGACCCAGGGAGGTCCTACGAGCAGTACTTC. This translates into CASSLDPGRSYEQYF.

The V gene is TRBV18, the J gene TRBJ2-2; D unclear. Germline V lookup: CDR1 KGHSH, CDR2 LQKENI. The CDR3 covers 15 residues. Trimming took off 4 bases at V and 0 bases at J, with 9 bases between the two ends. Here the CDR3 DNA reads TGTGCCAGCTCACACATGTCCCCGAACACCGGGGAGCTGTTTTTT. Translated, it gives CASSHMSPNTGELFF.

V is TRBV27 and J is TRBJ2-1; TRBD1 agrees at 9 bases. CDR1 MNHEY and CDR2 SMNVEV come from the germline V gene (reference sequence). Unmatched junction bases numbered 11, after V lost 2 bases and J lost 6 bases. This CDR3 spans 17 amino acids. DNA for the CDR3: TGTGCCAGCAGTTTAAGGGGAGGGGGGACAGGGTTCAATGAGCAGTTCTTC. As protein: CASSLRGGGTGFNEQFF.

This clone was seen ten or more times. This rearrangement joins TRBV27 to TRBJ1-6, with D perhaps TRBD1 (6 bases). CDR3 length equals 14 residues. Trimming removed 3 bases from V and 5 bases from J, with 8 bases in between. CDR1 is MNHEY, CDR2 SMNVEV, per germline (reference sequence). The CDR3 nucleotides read TGTGCCAGCAGTTTGTACAGGGATAATTCACCCCTCCACTTT. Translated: CASSLYRDNSPLHF.

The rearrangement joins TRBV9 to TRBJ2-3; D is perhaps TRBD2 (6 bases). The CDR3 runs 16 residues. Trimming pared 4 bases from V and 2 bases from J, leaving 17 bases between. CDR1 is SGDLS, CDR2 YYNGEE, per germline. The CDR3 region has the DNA TGTGCCAGCAGCCCTCTACTAGCCTACGCCACAGATACGCAGTATTTT. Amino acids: CASSPLLAYATDTQYF.

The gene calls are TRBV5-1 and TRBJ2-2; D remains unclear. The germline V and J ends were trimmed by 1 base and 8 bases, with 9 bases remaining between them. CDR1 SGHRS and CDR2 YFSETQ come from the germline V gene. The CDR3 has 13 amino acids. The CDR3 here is CASSLLFVGELFF. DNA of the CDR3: TGCGCCAGCAGCTTGCTATTTGTGGGGGAGCTGTTTTTT. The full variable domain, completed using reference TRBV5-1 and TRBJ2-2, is KAGVTQTPRYLIKTRGQQVTLSCSPISGHRSVSWYQQTPGQGLQFLFEYFSETQRNKGNFPGRFSGRQFSNSRSEMNVSTLELGDSALYLCASSLLFVGELFFGEGSRLTVL.

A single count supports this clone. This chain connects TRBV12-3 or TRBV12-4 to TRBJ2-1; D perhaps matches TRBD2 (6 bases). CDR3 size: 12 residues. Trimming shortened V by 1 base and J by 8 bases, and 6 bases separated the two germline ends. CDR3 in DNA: TGTGCCAGCAGTTTAGGACTAGATGAGCAGTTCTTC. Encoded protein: CASSLGLDEQFF.

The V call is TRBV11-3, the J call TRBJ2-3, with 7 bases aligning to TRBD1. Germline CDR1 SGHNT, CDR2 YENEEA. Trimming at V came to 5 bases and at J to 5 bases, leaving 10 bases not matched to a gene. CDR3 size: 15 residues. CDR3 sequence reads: CASSPRQGGGDTQYF. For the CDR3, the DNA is TGTGCCAGCAGCCCCCGACAGGGCGGCGGAGATACGCAGTATTTT.

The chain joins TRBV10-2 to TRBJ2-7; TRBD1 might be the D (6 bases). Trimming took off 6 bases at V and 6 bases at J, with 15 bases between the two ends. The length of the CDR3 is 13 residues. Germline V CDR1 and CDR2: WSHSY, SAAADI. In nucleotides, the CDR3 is TGCGCCAGCAGCTTGGACAGTTGGAGCGAGCAGTACTTC. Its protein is CASSLDSWSEQYF.

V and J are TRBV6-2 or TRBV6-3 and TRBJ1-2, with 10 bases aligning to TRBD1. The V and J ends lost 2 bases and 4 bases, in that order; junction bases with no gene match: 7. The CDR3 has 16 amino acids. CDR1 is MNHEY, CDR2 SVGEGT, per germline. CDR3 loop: CASSYPTRQGAYGYTF. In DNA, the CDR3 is TGTGCCAGCAGTTACCCGACCCGACAGGGGGCCTATGGCTACACCTTC.

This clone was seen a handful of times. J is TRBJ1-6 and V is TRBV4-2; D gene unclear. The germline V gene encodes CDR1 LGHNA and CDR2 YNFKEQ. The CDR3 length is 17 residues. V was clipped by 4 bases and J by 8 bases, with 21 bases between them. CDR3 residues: CASSPEYVGILYSPLHF. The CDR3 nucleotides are TGTGCCAGCAGCCCCGAATACGTGGGCATCCTTTATTCACCCCTCCACTTT.

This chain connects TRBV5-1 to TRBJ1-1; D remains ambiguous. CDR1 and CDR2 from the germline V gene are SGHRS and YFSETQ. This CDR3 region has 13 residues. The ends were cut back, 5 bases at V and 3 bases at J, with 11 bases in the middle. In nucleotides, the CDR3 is TGCGCCAGCAGACCCCGGGGTGACACTGAAGCTTTCTTT. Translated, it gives CASRPRGDTEAFF.

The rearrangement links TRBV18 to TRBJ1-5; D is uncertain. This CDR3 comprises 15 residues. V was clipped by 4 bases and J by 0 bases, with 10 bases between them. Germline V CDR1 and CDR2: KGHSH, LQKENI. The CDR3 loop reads CASSLGGNSNQPQHF. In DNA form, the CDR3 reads TGTGCCAGCTCACTAGGAGGAAATAGCAATCAGCCCCAGCATTTT.

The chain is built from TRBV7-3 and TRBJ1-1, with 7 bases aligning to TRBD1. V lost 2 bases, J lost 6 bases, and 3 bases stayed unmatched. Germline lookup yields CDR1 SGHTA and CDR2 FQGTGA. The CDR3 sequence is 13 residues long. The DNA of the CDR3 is TGTGCCAGCAGCTTATCTGGACAGGCTGAAGCTTTCTTT. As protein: CASSLSGQAEAFF.

CDR3 amino acids: CASSFAGTDYGYTF. CDR3 DNA sequence: TGTGCCAGCAGTTTCGCCGGGACAGACTATGGCTACACCTTC. The chain recombines TRBV2 with TRBJ1-2; 7 nucleotides line up with TRBD1. The germline V gene has CDR1 SNHLY and CDR2 FYNNEI. Unmatched junction bases numbered 6, after V lost 5 bases and J lost 3 bases. The CDR3 is made up of 14 amino acids.

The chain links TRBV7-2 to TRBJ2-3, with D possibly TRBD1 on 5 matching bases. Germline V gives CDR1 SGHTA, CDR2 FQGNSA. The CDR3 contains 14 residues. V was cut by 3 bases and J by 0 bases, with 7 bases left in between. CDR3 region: CASSFGHSTDTQYF. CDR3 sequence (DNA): TGTGCCAGCAGCTTTGGACATAGCACAGATACGCAGTATTTT. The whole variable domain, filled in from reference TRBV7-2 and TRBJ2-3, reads GAGVSQSPSNKVTEKGKDVELRCDPISGHTALYWYRQSLGQGLEFLIYFQGNSAPDKSGLPSDRFSAERTGGSVSTLTIQRTQQEDSAVYLCASSFGHSTDTQYFGPGTRLTVL.

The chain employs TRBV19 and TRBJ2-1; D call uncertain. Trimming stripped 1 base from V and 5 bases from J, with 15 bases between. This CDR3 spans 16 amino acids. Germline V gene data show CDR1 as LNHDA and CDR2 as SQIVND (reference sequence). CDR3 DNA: TGTGCCAGTAGTATAGTATGGTCCCAGGTCAACAATGAGCAGTTCTTC. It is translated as CASSIVWSQVNNEQFF.

The CDR3 region is CASSTTLGLAGGPSTGELFF. As DNA, the CDR3 is TGTGCCAGTAGTACCACCCTGGGACTAGCGGGGGGGCCGAGCACCGGGGAGCTGTTTTTT. This chain joins TRBV19 and TRBJ2-2; 16 bases line up with TRBD2. V shed 4 bases, J shed 4 bases, and the junction held 12 bases outside the gene matches. The CDR3 sequence is 20 residues long. CDR1 and CDR2 (germline): LNHDA, SQIVND (reference sequence).